A selection of T cell receptor beta chains follows, all from one sample in a study of control samples from healthy donors and cancer patients. Produced via immunoSEQ multiplex PCR; TCRdb's table is partial and in-frame only. This sample has more than 25,000 clones, with 91% found just once. The source material was PBMCs. Receptors were obtained from a man aged 45-60 years with lung cancer. CDR3s include the opening cysteine and the closing phenylalanine or tryptophan. The D gene is left open where the match is weak. Where a row states a size, it is once, few, many or the class of an expanded clone; other rows omit it.

CDR3aa	CDR3nt	abundance	v_gene	d_gene	j_gene
CASGDSVNEKLFF	TGTGCCAGTGGGGACAGCGTTAATGAAAAACTGTTTTTT	.	TRBV19	TRBD1	TRBJ1-4
CASRAGGHTDTQYF	TGTGCCAGCAGGGCGGGGGGTCACACAGATACGCAGTATTTT	.	TRBV9	TRBD2	TRBJ2-3
CASSFDAGSYEQYF	TGCGCCAGCAGCTTTGATGCGGGGTCCTACGAGCAGTACTTC	once	TRBV5-1	.	TRBJ2-7
CAISEFGQGDATNEKLFF	TGTGCCATCAGTGAGTTCGGACAGGGGGATGCAACTAATGAAAAACTGTTTTTT	.	TRBV10-3	TRBD1	TRBJ1-4
CATSDRKGGGTEAFF	TGTGCCACCAGTGATCGCAAAGGGGGCGGAACTGAAGCTTTCTTT	.	TRBV24-1	TRBD1	TRBJ1-1
CASSKSGTGGTLQYF	TGTGCCAGCAGCAAGAGCGGGACAGGGGGCACGTTGCAGTACTTC	.	TRBV3-1/TRBV3-2	TRBD1	TRBJ2-7
CASSFTGDGNSPLHF	TGTGCCAGCAGCTTTACTGGGGACGGAAATTCACCCCTCCACTTT	medium-sized	TRBV5-4	.	TRBJ1-6
CATSRDQGEDTQYF	TGTGCCACCAGCAGAGACCAGGGCGAGGATACGCAGTATTTT	once	TRBV15	.	TRBJ2-3
CARSQAGGGLTDTQYF	TGTGCCCGCAGCCAAGCGGGGGGGGGCCTCACAGATACGCAGTATTTT	.	TRBV14	TRBD2	TRBJ2-3
CASSQELAGGTQYF	TGCGCCAGCAGCCAAGAACTAGCGGGGGGGACCCAGTACTTC	.	TRBV4-3	TRBD2	TRBJ2-5
CASSETGPHYTEAFF	TGTGCCAGCAGTGAAACCGGGCCGCACTACACTGAAGCTTTCTTT	.	TRBV6-1	.	TRBJ1-1
CASSLRGTGISGANVLTF	TGTGCCAGCAGTCTGAGAGGGACAGGGATCTCTGGGGCCAACGTCCTGACTTTC	once	TRBV27	TRBD1	TRBJ2-6
CASSPPGGGGDYNEQFF	TGTGCCAGCTCACCACCGGGTGGCGGGGGCGACTACAATGAGCAGTTCTTC	.	TRBV18	.	TRBJ2-1
CASSLSWGGYGYTF	TGTGCCAGCAGTTTATCTTGGGGGGGCTATGGCTACACCTTC	.	TRBV27	.	TRBJ1-2
CASSFSGLQETQYF	TGTGCCAGCAGCTTTAGCGGCTTACAAGAGACCCAGTACTTC	.	TRBV7-2	.	TRBJ2-5
CASSFYRGDYGYTF	TGCGCCAGCAGCTTTTACAGGGGGGACTATGGCTACACCTTC	once	TRBV5-1	TRBD1	TRBJ1-2
CASHEPLGRGINSPLHF	TGCGCCAGCCATGAACCTTTAGGCCGAGGGATTAATTCACCCCTCCACTTT	.	TRBV10-2	.	TRBJ1-6
CASSTQGTYEQYF	TGTGCCAGCAGCACTCAGGGGACCTACGAGCAGTACTTC	.	TRBV9	.	TRBJ2-7
CASSSPYADTSNTGELFF	TGTGCCAGCAGTTCTCCCTATGCCGACACGTCGAACACCGGGGAGCTGTTTTTT	.	TRBV28	.	TRBJ2-2
CSVVDLEQNSGANVLTF	TGCAGCGTTGTAGATTTAGAACAGAACTCTGGGGCCAACGTCCTGACTTTC	.	TRBV29-1	.	TRBJ2-6
CASRPGTNYGYTF	TGTGCCAGTCGTCCGGGAACTAACTATGGCTACACCTTC	.	TRBV19	.	TRBJ1-2
CASSPGQGAAGNEKLFF	TGCGCCAGCAGCCCGGGACAGGGGGCGGCGGGTAATGAAAAACTGTTTTTT	once	TRBV4-3	TRBD1	TRBJ1-4
CASMGNMNTEAFF	TGTGCCAGCATGGGCAACATGAACACTGAAGCTTTCTTT	.	TRBV2	.	TRBJ1-1
CASSLDSGPHNEQFF	TGTGCCAGCAGCTTGGACAGTGGACCCCACAATGAGCAGTTCTTC	.	TRBV7-2	.	TRBJ2-1
CASSLRTGMNTEAFF	TGTGCCAGCAGCCTAAGGACGGGGATGAACACTGAAGCTTTCTTT	.	TRBV7-2	.	TRBJ1-1
CSVVLNTEAFF	TGCAGCGTTGTATTGAACACTGAAGCTTTCTTT	.	TRBV29-1	.	TRBJ1-1
CASSLARPPTDTQYF	TGTGCCAGCAGCTTAGCCCGGCCGCCCACAGATACGCAGTATTTT	.	TRBV7-9	.	TRBJ2-3
CASSLREGSYEQYF	TGTGCCAGCAGCTTAAGGGAGGGATCCTACGAGCAGTACTTC	few	TRBV7-8	TRBD2	TRBJ2-7
CACPLEGSLQETQYF	TGTGCCTGCCCCCTTGAGGGCAGTCTGCAAGAGACCCAGTACTTC	.	TRBV30	.	TRBJ2-5
CASSFRMNDEQYF	TGTGCCAGCAGTTTCCGCATGAACGACGAGCAGTACTTC	.	TRBV6-4	.	TRBJ2-7
CASSPGRNTEAFF	TGTGCCAGCTCACCAGGGCGGAACACTGAAGCTTTCTTT	.	TRBV18	.	TRBJ1-1
CASSFGENTGELFF	TGTGCCAGCAGCTTCGGAGAGAACACCGGGGAGCTGTTTTTT	.	TRBV7-9	.	TRBJ2-2
CASRSREVNTEAFF	TGTGCCAGTAGGTCCCGGGAAGTGAACACTGAAGCTTTCTTT	.	TRBV19	.	TRBJ1-1
CASSSDSSYEQYF	TGTGCCAGCAGCTCCGACAGTTCCTACGAGCAGTACTTC	few	TRBV5-4	.	TRBJ2-7
CASSPHSWDRVSYEQYF	TGCGCCAGCAGCCCCCACAGCTGGGACAGGGTCTCCTACGAGCAGTACTTC	.	TRBV5-1	TRBD1	TRBJ2-7
CASSLDRGLFDEQFF	TGTGCCAGCAGCTTGGACAGGGGGCTTTTCGATGAGCAGTTCTTC	.	TRBV5-4	TRBD1	TRBJ2-1
CARTRTSNQPQHF	TGTGCCAGAACTAGAACTAGCAATCAGCCCCAGCATTTT	.	TRBV14	.	TRBJ1-5
CASSPPAGGHEQYF	TGTGCCAGCTCACCACCCGCAGGGGGGCACGAGCAGTACTTC	.	TRBV18	.	TRBJ2-7
CASSSQGGNTEAFF	TGTGCCAGCAGCTCCCAAGGAGGGAACACTGAAGCTTTCTTT	.	TRBV7-3	.	TRBJ1-1
CASSQSGTVLQETQYF	TGTGCCAGCAGTCAAAGCGGGACAGTTCTCCAAGAGACCCAGTACTTC	.	TRBV11-1	.	TRBJ2-5
CASSQGQGGSPLHF	TGTGCCAGCAGCCAAGGACAGGGAGGTTCACCCCTCCACTTT	.	TRBV7-9	TRBD1	TRBJ1-6
CASSLTPGQGATGELFF	TGTGCCAGCAGCTTGACCCCGGGACAGGGGGCCACCGGGGAGCTGTTTTTT	once	TRBV5-4	TRBD1	TRBJ2-2